This T cell receptor beta chain was captured by sequencing in a study of cytomegalovirus exposure and HLA in healthy donors. The PCR ran on 60 Vbeta and 13 Jbeta primers. Method: immunoSEQ multiplex PCR; TCRdb's copy keeps in-frame clones and lacks some. The sample yields 150,000 or so clones, over 65% seen once. Trimming removed 5 bases from V and 0 bases from J, with 16 bases in between. This CDR3 contains 16 residues. Germline V gene data show CDR1 as SSHAT and CDR2 as FNYEAQ (reference sequence). This clone was detected once. The sample consisted of PBMCs. The TCR sequence derives from a man aged 30-40 years in good health and CMV-seronegative. V usage is TRBV7-7 and J usage is TRBJ1-2; weak D call: TRBD1 (6 bases). CDR3 sequence: CASSGQTGASNYGYTF. DNA of the CDR3: TGTGCCAGCAGCGGTCAGACAGGCGCCTCTAACTATGGCTACACCTTC.